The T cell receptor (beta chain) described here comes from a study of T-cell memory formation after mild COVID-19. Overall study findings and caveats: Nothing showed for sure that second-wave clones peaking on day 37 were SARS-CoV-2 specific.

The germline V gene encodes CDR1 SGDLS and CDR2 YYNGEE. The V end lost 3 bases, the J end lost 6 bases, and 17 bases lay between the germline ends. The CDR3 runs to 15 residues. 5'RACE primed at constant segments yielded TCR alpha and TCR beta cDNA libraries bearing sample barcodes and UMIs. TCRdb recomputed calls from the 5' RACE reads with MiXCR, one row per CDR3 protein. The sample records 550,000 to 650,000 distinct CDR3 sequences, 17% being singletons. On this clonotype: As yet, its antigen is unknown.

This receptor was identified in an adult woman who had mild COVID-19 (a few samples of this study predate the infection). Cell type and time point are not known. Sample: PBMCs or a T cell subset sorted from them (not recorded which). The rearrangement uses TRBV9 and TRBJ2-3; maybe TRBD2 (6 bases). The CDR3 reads CASSAWRGGMDTQYF. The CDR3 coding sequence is TGTGCCAGCAGCGCCTGGCGGGGCGGGATGGATACGCAGTATTTT. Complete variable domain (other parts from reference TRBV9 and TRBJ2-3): DSGVTQTPKHLITATGQRVTLRCSPRSGDLSVYWYQQSLDQGLQFLIQYYNGEERAKGNILERFSAQQFPDLHSELNLSSLELGDSALYFCASSAWRGGMDTQYFGPGTRLTVL.